The 11 T cell receptor beta chains below were found in one sample sequenced in a study of CD8+ T cells in alopecia areata. Isolated RNA was reverse transcribed into cDNA used as the sequencing template. TCRdb's copy holds only in-frame clones and misses some; the assay was immunoSEQ multiplex PCR. This table has 140,000 to 150,000 clones, around 60% appearing once. The specimen was CD4+ T cells sorted from blood, collected at week 0. The receptors were gathered from a human donor with alopecia areata.

This clone was counted a single time. The chain couples TRBV30 to TRBJ2-5; D gene ambiguous. The germline V gene has CDR1 GTSNPN and CDR2 SVGIG (reference sequence). The germline V and J ends were trimmed by 0 bases and 2 bases, with 10 bases remaining between them. The CDR3 is 14 amino acids. The CDR3 coding sequence is TGTGCCTGGAGTGTGTTCGGGTCTCAAGAGACCCAGTACTTC. Translated: CAWSVFGSQETQYF.

V usage is TRBV9 and J usage is TRBJ1-2; D might be TRBD1 (5 bases). The germline CDR1 and CDR2 sequences are SGDLS and YYNGEE. V was cut by 4 bases and J by 4 bases, with 11 bases left in between. The length of the CDR3 is 13 residues. CDR3 DNA: TGTGCCAGCAGCACGACAGAGGTCTATGGCTACACCTTC. The encoded protein is CASSTTEVYGYTF.

This clone is a singleton in its sample. In nucleotides, the CDR3 is TGCAGCGTCGCCGGAAGCTGGACCTACAATGAGCAGTTCTTC. This codes for CSVAGSWTYNEQFF. The chain carries TRBV29-1 and TRBJ2-1; D gene ambiguous. Between the trimmed V and J ends, which lost 6 bases and 2 bases, there was a span of 14 bases. This CDR3 region has 14 residues. CDR1 is SQVTM, CDR2 ANQGSEA, per germline.

The chain couples TRBV4-1 to TRBJ1-2; D perhaps matches TRBD1 (5 bases). This CDR3 has 16 amino acids. Trimming stripped 0 bases from V and 4 bases from J, with 15 bases between. The germline CDR1 and CDR2 sequences are MGHRA and YSYEKL. Here the CDR3 reads CASSQDRFRGAYGYTF. CDR3 nucleotide sequence: TGCGCCAGCAGCCAAGATCGTTTTAGGGGCGCCTATGGCTACACCTTC.

This clone was recorded a few times. J is TRBJ1-1 and V is TRBV7-9; unclear D gene. CDR3 length: 11 amino acids. The V end lost 6 bases, the J end lost 3 bases, and 5 bases lay between the germline ends. CDR1 and CDR2 (germline): SEHNR, FQNEAQ (reference sequence). CDR3 sequence reads: CASSRDTEAFF. As DNA, the CDR3 is TGTGCCAGCAGTAGGGACACTGAAGCTTTCTTT.

CDR3 region: CASSRLAGFSYEQYF. As DNA, the CDR3 is TGTGCCAGCTCTCGACTAGCGGGGTTCTCCTACGAGCAGTACTTC. The chain combines TRBV18 with TRBJ2-7; 11 nucleotides line up with TRBD2. The CDR3 sequence is 15 residues long. Germline CDR1 is KGHSH and CDR2 is LQKENI. Germline trimming cut 6 bases from V and 0 bases from J; bases unmatched to any gene: 4. Using reference TRBV18 and TRBJ2-7 for the parts outside the CDR3, the full variable domain is NAGVMQNPRHLVRRRGQEARLRCSPMKGHSHVYWYRQLPEEGLKFMVYLQKENIIDESGMPKERFSAEFPKEGPSILRIQQVVRGDSAAYFCASSRLAGFSYEQYFGPGTRLTVT.

The chain has TRBV29-1 and TRBJ2-1; tentative D call: TRBD1 (7 bases). The ends were cut back, 0 bases at V and 9 bases at J, with 12 bases in the middle. Germline-derived CDR1 and CDR2 are SQVTM and ANQGSEA. This CDR3 is built from 13 residues. Here the CDR3 reads CSVEEGGGSEQFF. CDR3 DNA: TGCAGCGTTGAAGAAGGAGGGGGCAGTGAGCAGTTCTTC.

This clone came up a few times. The chain uses TRBV19 and TRBJ2-4; TRBD1 is a possible D gene (6 bases). CDR1 and CDR2 from the germline V gene are LNHDA and SQIVND (reference sequence). V was trimmed by 5 bases and J by 5 bases, leaving 13 bases between them. The CDR3 extends over 14 amino acids. CDR3 sequence (DNA): TGTGCCAGTAGTCTCTACAGGGATGAAAACATTCAGTACTTC. As protein: CASSLYRDENIQYF.

This clone was seen many times. The same CDR3 arises from other DNA sequences in this sample as well. The rearrangement uses TRBV7-2 and TRBJ2-5; unclear D gene. Germline CDR1 reads SGHTA; CDR2 reads FQGNSA. This CDR3 spans 12 amino acids. Deletions cut 1 base from V and 4 bases from J, with 4 bases between. CDR3: CASSLVRETQYF. CDR3 nucleotides: TGTGCCAGCAGCTTAGTTCGAGAGACCCAGTACTTC.

This rearrangement joins TRBV30 to TRBJ1-4, with unresolved D. The V and J ends lost 0 bases and 7 bases respectively, with 9 bases between them. This CDR3 comprises 13 residues. Per the germline V gene, CDR1 is GTSNPN and CDR2 is SVGIG (reference sequence). The CDR3: CAWSVAAAEKLFF. CDR3 nucleotide sequence: TGTGCCTGGAGTGTAGCGGCAGCTGAAAAACTGTTTTTT.

The rearrangement uses TRBV7-2 and TRBJ2-5; unclear D gene. The CDR3 runs to 14 residues. Germline CDR1 SGHTA, CDR2 FQGNSA. V was shortened by 5 bases and J by 5 bases, with 15 bases between the two germline ends. The CDR3 DNA reads TGTGCCAGCAGCCCCCAAAGCGAGTATGAGACCCAGTACTTC. Translated: CASSPQSEYETQYF.